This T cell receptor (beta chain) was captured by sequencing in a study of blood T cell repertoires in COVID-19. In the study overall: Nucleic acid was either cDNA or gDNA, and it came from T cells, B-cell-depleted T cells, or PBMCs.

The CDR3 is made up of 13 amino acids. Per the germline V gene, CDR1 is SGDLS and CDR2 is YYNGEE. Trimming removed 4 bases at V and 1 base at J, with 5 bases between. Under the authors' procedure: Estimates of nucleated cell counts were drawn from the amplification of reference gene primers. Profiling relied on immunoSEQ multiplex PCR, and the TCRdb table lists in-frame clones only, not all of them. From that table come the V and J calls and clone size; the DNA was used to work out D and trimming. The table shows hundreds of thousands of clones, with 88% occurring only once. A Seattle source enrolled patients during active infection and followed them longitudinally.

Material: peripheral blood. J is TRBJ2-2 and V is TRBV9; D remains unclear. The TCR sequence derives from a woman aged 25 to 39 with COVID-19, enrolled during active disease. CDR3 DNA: TGTGCCAGCAGCCCCAAGAACACCGGGGAGCTGTTTTTT. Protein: CASSPKNTGELFF. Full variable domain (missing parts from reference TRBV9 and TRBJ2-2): DSGVTQTPKHLITATGQRVTLRCSPRSGDLSVYWYQQSLDQGLQFLIQYYNGEERAKGNILERFSAQQFPDLHSELNLSSLELGDSALYFCASSPKNTGELFFGEGSRLTVL.